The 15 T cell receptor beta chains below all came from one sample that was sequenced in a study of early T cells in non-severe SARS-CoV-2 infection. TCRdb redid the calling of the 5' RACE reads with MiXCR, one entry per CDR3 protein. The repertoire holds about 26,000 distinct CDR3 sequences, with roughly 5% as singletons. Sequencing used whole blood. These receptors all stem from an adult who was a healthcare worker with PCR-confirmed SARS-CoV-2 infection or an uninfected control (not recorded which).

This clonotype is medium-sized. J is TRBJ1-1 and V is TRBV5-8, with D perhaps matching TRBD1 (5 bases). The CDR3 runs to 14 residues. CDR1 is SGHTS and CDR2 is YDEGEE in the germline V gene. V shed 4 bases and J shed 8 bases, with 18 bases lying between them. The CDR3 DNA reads TGTGCCAGCAGCCCCATTGGGGCATCCTCCGAAGCTTTCTTT. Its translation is CASSPIGASSEAFF. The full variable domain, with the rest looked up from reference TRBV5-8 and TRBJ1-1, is EAGVTQSPTHLIKTRGQQATLRCSPISGHTSVYWYQQALGLGLQFLLWYDEGEERNRGNFPPRFSGRQFPNYSSELNVNALELEDSALYLCASSPIGASSEAFFGQGTRLTVV.

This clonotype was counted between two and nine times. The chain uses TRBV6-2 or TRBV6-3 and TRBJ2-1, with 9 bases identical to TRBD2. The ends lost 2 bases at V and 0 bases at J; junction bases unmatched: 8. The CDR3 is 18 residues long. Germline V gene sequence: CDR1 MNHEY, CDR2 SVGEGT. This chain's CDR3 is CASSYPLGGGASYNEQFF. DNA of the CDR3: TGTGCCAGCAGTTACCCGCTAGGCGGGGGGGCCTCCTACAATGAGCAGTTCTTC.

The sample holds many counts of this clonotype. The CDR3 sequence is CSARKASGGAGNEQFF. The CDR3 DNA reads as TGCAGTGCTAGAAAGGCTAGCGGGGGGGCCGGCAATGAGCAGTTCTTC. The chain is built from TRBV20-1 and TRBJ2-1; 12 bases fit TRBD2. CDR3 length: 16 amino acids. From germline, CDR1 is DFQATT and CDR2 SNEGSKA (reference sequence). Losses at the gene ends were 2 bases for V and 6 bases for J; bases not matched to a gene: 8.

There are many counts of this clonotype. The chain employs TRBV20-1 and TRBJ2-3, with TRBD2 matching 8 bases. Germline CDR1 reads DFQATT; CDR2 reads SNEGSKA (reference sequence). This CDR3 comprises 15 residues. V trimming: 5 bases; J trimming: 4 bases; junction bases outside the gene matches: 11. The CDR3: CSAFPAGDEADTQYF. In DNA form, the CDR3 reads TGCAGTGCTTTCCCAGCGGGGGATGAGGCAGATACGCAGTATTTT.

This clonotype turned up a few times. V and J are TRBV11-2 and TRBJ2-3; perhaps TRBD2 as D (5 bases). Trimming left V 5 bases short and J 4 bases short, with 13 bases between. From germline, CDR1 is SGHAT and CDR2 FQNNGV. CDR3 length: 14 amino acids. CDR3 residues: CASSPPTRPDTQYF. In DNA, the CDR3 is TGTGCCAGCAGCCCACCCACTAGACCAGATACGCAGTATTTT.

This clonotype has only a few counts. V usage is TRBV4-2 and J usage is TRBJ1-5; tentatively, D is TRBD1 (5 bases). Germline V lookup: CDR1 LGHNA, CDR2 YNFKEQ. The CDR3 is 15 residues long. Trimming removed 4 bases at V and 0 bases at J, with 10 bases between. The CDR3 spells CASSPGQDSNQPQHF. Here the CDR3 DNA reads TGTGCCAGCAGCCCTGGACAAGATAGCAATCAGCCCCAGCATTTT.

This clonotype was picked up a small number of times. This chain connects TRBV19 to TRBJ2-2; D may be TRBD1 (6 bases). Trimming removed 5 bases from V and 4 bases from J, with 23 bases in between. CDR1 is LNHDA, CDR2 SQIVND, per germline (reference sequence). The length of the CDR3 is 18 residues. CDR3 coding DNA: TGTGCCAGTAGTCTTTTACCCGGGACAACCATCTTCACCGGGGAGCTGTTTTTT. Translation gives CASSLLPGTTIFTGELFF.

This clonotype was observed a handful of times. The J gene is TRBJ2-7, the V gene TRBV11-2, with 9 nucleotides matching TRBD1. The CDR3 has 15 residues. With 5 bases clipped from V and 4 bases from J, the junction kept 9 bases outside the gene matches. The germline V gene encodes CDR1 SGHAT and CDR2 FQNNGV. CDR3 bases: TGTGCCAGCAGCAGCAGGACAGGGGATGGGTACGAGCAGTACTTC. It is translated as CASSSRTGDGYEQYF.

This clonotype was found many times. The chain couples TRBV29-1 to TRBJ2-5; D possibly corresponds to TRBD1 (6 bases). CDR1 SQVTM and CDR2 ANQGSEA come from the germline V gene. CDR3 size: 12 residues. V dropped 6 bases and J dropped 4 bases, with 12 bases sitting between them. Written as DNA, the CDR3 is TGCAGCGTAACCGGGACAACAGAGACCCAGTACTTC. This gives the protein CSVTGTTETQYF.

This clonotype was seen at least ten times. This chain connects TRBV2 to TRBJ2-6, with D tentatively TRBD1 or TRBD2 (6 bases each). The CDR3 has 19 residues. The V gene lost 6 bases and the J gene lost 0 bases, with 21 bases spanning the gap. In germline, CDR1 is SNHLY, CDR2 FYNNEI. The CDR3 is CASSQRGQATSSGANVLTF. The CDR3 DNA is TGTGCCAGCAGCCAACGGGGGCAGGCAACCAGCTCTGGGGCCAACGTCCTGACTTTC.

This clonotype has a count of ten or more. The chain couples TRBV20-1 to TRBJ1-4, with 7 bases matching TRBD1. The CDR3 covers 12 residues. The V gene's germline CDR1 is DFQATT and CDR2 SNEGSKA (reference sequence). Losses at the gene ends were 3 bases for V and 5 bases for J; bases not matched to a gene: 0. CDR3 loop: CSASRGNEKLFF. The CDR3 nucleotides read TGCAGTGCTAGCAGGGGGAATGAAAAACTGTTTTTT.

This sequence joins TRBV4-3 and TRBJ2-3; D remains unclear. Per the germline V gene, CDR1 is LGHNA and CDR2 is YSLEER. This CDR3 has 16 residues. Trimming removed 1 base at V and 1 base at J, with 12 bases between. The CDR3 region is CASSQGSHRGTDTQYF. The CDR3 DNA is TGCGCCAGCAGCCAAGGTAGCCATAGGGGCACAGATACGCAGTATTTT.

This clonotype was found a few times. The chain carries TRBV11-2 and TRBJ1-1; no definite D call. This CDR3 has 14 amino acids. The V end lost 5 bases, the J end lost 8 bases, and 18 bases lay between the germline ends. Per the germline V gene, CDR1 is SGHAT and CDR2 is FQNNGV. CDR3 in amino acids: CASSPGEASFEAFF. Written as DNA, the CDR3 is TGTGCCAGCAGCCCCGGGGAGGCCTCTTTCGAAGCTTTCTTT.

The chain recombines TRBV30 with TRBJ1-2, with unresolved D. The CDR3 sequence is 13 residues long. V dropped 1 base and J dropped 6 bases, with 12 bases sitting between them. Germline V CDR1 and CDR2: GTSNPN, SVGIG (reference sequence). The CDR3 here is CAWSEGSTDGYTF. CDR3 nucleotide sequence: TGTGCCTGGAGTGAGGGCAGCACGGATGGCTACACCTTC.

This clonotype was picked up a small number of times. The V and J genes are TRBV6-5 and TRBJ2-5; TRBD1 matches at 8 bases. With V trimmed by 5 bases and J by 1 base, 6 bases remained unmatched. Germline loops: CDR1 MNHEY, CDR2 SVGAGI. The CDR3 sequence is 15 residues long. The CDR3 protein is CASSRTGISQETQYF. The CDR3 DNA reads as TGTGCCAGCAGTCGGACAGGGATAAGCCAAGAGACCCAGTACTTC.